These T cell receptor beta chains were read from a single sample in a study of OX40 agonist ivuxolimab in advanced cancers. Clones were read by immunoSEQ multiplex PCR, and TCRdb kept only the in-frame ones, dropping some. Of about 46,000 clones in the sample, around 91% were seen once. The specimen comprised CD4+ or CD8+ T cells sorted from blood, sampled in a trial of the OX40 agonist ivuxolimab. The receptor source for this set is an adult with an advanced solid tumor such as melanoma, head and neck, liver or kidney cancer. CDR3s include the opening cysteine and the closing phenylalanine or tryptophan. D genes are given only for firm matches. Expanded clones get a size class; other rows say once, few or many, or leave the size out.

J | V | size | D | CDR3 | DNA
TRBJ1-5 | TRBV5-6 | NA | TRBD1 | CASSGGTGINQPQHF | TGTGCCAGCAGCGGCGGGACAGGGATTAATCAGCCCCAGCATTTT
TRBJ2-7 | TRBV10-1 | NA | NA | CASSESAESSYEQYF | TGCGCCAGCAGTGAGTCCGCAGAAAGCTCCTACGAGCAGTACTTC
TRBJ2-7 | TRBV18 | NA | NA | CASSPRDSPKQQYF | TGTGCCAGCTCACCACGAGACAGCCCCAAACAGCAGTACTTC
TRBJ2-7 | TRBV30 | once | TRBD2 | CAWTPGGGYEQYF | TGTGCCTGGACCCCCGGGGGGGGGTACGAGCAGTACTTC
TRBJ2-5 | TRBV4-1 | NA | NA | CASSQGRGLQETQYF | TGCGCCAGCAGCCAAGGGCGAGGACTACAAGAGACCCAGTACTTC
TRBJ2-1 | TRBV4-1 | NA | TRBD2 | CASSSNSGGPGGQFF | TGCGCCAGCAGCTCGAATAGCGGGGGGCCCGGGGGGCAGTTCTTC
TRBJ2-1 | TRBV4-1 | NA | NA | CASSQGGNEQFF | TGCGCCAGCAGCCAAGGGGGTAATGAGCAGTTCTTC
TRBJ1-1 | TRBV5-5 | NA | NA | CASSLGTVEAFF | TGTGCCAGCAGCTTGGGGACAGTTGAAGCTTTCTTT
TRBJ1-5 | TRBV30 | NA | TRBD1 | CAWSDGTGYQPQHF | TGTGCCTGGAGTGACGGGACAGGATATCAGCCCCAGCATTTT
TRBJ2-7 | TRBV5-4 | NA | NA | CASSFLGEQYF | TGTGCCAGCAGCTTCCTTGGCGAGCAGTACTTC
TRBJ1-2 | TRBV28 | NA | TRBD1 | CASSFSGDSGYTF | TGTGCCAGCAGTTTCTCAGGGGACAGTGGCTACACCTTC
TRBJ1-6 | TRBV13 | NA | TRBD1 | CASSPYLGQGESNSPLHF | TGTGCCAGCAGCCCGTACCTGGGACAGGGGGAGTCTAATTCACCCCTCCACTTT
TRBJ2-7 | TRBV9 | NA | NA | CASSVTERTYEQYF | TGTGCCAGCAGCGTAACAGAACGAACCTACGAGCAGTACTTC
TRBJ2-7 | TRBV4-2 | NA | TRBD2 | CASSLDWTSQGSYEQYF | TGTGCCAGCAGCTTGGATTGGACTAGCCAGGGCTCCTACGAGCAGTACTTC
TRBJ2-1 | TRBV4-3 | NA | TRBD2 | CASSQAGLAGGPTPYNEQFF | TGCGCCAGCAGCCAAGCCGGACTAGCGGGAGGGCCGACCCCCTACAATGAGCAGTTCTTC
TRBJ2-1 | TRBV5-6 | once | NA | CASSGGERPYNEQFF | TGTGCCAGCAGCGGAGGGGAGAGACCATACAATGAGCAGTTCTTC
TRBJ2-2 | TRBV10-3 | NA | NA | CAISGDTRPGELFF | TGTGCCATCAGTGGGGATACTAGACCCGGGGAGCTGTTTTTT
TRBJ2-2 | TRBV15 | NA | NA | CATSSTGTDNTGELFF | TGTGCCACCAGCAGCACCGGGACGGATAACACCGGGGAGCTGTTTTTT
TRBJ2-7 | TRBV7-8 | NA | TRBD2 | CASSLDLAGAGEQYF | TGTGCCAGCAGCTTAGATCTAGCGGGAGCGGGGGAGCAGTACTTC
TRBJ2-5 | TRBV25-1 | once | TRBD1 | CASSGTGYLETQYF | TGTGCCAGCAGTGGGACAGGGTATCTGGAGACCCAGTACTTC